The 7 T cell receptor beta chains presented below share a single source sample, sequenced in a study of T cell changes during pregnancy in multiple sclerosis. Here immunoSEQ multiplex PCR was the method, and the copy in TCRdb shows in-frame clones only, minus some. The table records about 33,000 clones, roughly nine tenths of them present only once. Sequencing used CD4+ T cells from peripheral blood mononuclear cells, obtained in the third trimester of pregnancy. These TCRs come from a female donor in good health, enrolled as a control in a pregnancy study.

The CDR3 DNA follows: TGTGCCAGCAGCCGAAAAAGCGGGAGGGATGAGACCCAGTACTTC. It yields the protein CASSRKSGRDETQYF. The chain is built from TRBV7-9 and TRBJ2-5; TRBD2 matches 10 bases. V lost 5 bases, J lost 5 bases, and 8 bases stayed unmatched. CDR3 length: 15 residues. Germline CDR1 SEHNR, CDR2 FQNEAQ (reference sequence).

This clone was seen only a few times. This chain connects TRBV6-6 to TRBJ2-7; possible D gene TRBD2, 6 bases. CDR1 and CDR2 from the germline V gene are MNHNY and SVGAGI (reference sequence). The CDR3 consists of 13 residues. V lost 6 bases, J lost 0 bases, and 9 bases lay in between. CDR3 in amino acids: CASRGDFSYEQYF. DNA for the CDR3: TGTGCCAGCAGGGGGGACTTCTCCTACGAGCAGTACTTC.

This clone turned up a few times. This chain connects TRBV10-3 to TRBJ2-1, with a weak D call TRBD2 (7 bases). The CDR3 contains 17 residues. Germline CDR1 ENHRY, CDR2 SYGVKD. V lost 2 bases, J lost 0 bases, and 14 bases lay in between. CDR3 nucleotide sequence: TGTGCCATCAGTGAGGGGGGGGCGGGGACCTCCTACAATGAGCAGTTCTTC. Protein: CAISEGGAGTSYNEQFF.

The chain couples TRBV13 to TRBJ2-3; 7 bases are a match to TRBD2. Germline CDR1 is PRHDT and CDR2 is FYEKMQ (reference sequence). Trimming took 5 bases from V and 3 from J; bases not matched to a gene: 11. The length of the CDR3 is 16 residues. The CDR3 loop reads CASSPLSGGSTDTQYF. DNA for the CDR3: TGTGCCAGCAGCCCCCTCTCGGGGGGATCTACAGATACGCAGTATTTT.

The chain recombines TRBV7-9 with TRBJ2-1; 9 positions agree with TRBD2. In germline, CDR1 is SEHNR, CDR2 FQNEAQ (reference sequence). There are 18 residues in the CDR3. The trim removed 5 bases at V and 2 bases at J, leaving 13 bases unmatched. The CDR3 bases are TGTGCCAGCAGCCCCCTCCCCGGGCGGGGGGGGCCCTACAATGAGCAGTTCTTC. Its protein is CASSPLPGRGGPYNEQFF.

The rearrangement uses TRBV7-2 and TRBJ2-7, with D possibly matching TRBD1 (6 bases). CDR1 is SGHTA, CDR2 FQGNSA, per germline. The V end lost 7 bases, the J end lost 1 base, and 17 bases lay between the germline ends. CDR3 length equals 15 residues. CDR3 loop: CASTTSGQPSYEQYF. The CDR3 nucleotides read TGTGCCAGCACCACTTCCGGACAGCCTTCCTACGAGCAGTACTTC.

This clone was counted only a few times. The chain couples TRBV11-2 to TRBJ2-1, with 8 bases matching TRBD2. Germline trimming cut 5 bases from V and 8 bases from J; bases unmatched to any gene: 17. The CDR3 spans 17 residues. CDR1 is SGHAT and CDR2 is FQNNGV in the germline V gene. CDR3 amino acids: CASSDRGWRGAVDEQFF. CDR3 coding DNA: TGTGCCAGCAGCGACCGAGGGTGGCGGGGGGCCGTCGATGAGCAGTTCTTC. Using reference TRBV11-2 and TRBJ2-1 for the parts outside the CDR3, the full variable domain is EAGVAQSPRYKIIEKRQSVAFWCNPISGHATLYWYQQILGQGPKLLIQFQNNGVVDDSQLPKDRFSAERLKGVDSTLKIQPAKLEDSAVYLCASSDRGWRGAVDEQFFGPGTRLTVL.